The sequence of this T cell receptor (beta chain) was determined in a study of PD-1 blockade in classical Hodgkin lymphoma (dated by TCRdb to the early 2020s). In terms of the full investigation: Nivolumab dosing was 3 mg/kg intravenously every 2 weeks, continuing until either disease progression or unacceptable toxicity. The study used CyTOF and TCR beta sequencing to define a peripheral blood immune signature of response to PD-1 blockade in classical Hodgkin lymphoma.

Looking up the germline V gene yields CDR1 SGHVS and CDR2 FNYEAQ. At the junction V is shortened by 4 bases and J by 4 bases; bases outside the gene matches: 6. There are 15 amino acids in the CDR3, from cysteine to phenylalanine inclusive. Only CDR3 DNA is held: 45 bases, read in frame from base 1. Turning to this clone: The antigen this receptor binds is unknown. Within one base of it there is no much larger clone, and no base qualities were kept.

Study-level results and caveats: Newly diagnosed patients were reported to have lower baseline TCR diversity than healthy donors, and relapsed/refractory patients were reported to have lower baseline TCR diversity still. The study was restricted to a single clinical trial cohort, and the causes of repertoire differences, possibly disease activity or prior therapy, were left undefined. CD4+ but not CD8+ TCR diversity rose significantly by C4D1 (p=0.0027 vs p=0.16), most apparent in complete responders (p=0.02). Patients starting nivolumab less than 1 year after ASCT had lower diversity and were excluded from later analyses to avoid confounding by immune reconstitution. Baseline diversity similar to that of newly diagnosed patients was observed in trial patients achieving complete response, whereas significantly lower diversity was observed in partial responders and progressors.

Reading the label with the study, this specimen's time point is: cycle 4 day 1 (C4D1), after less than 7 weeks of nivolumab. Relapse after autologous stem cell transplantation had occurred in all trial patients, and cohorts A, B and C were distinguished by prior brentuximab vedotin exposure. The trial cohort comprised around 60 patients with relapsed/refractory classical Hodgkin lymphoma whose best overall responses were complete response, partial response or progressive disease. In the multi-cohort phase II CheckMate 205 trial, trial patients received single-agent nivolumab. An independent review committee assessed best overall response by applying the 2007 International Working Group response criteria. Trial PBMCs were collected immediately before nivolumab initiation (C1D1) and during therapy at cycle 2 day 1 and cycle 4 day 1. Peripheral blood was collected in 8 mL Vacutainer Cell Preparation Tubes, from which PBMCs were isolated by centrifugation and then cryopreserved.

The Qiagen DNeasy kit was used to extract genomic DNA from unsorted PBMCs and from the negatively selected CD4+ and CD8+ fractions. Amplification of TCR beta CDR3 regions was done by immunoSEQ multiplex PCR with primers that anneal to V and J segments. A synthetic immune receptor repertoire was used to minimize amplification bias, and remaining bias was computationally removed after sequencing. Under the source paper's analysis protocol: Repertoire diversity was quantified as the Shannon entropy index using custom Python scripts. Unsorted, CD4+ and CD8+ repertoires were examined separately, except in combined analyses, for which CD4+ and CD8+ sequences were merged in silico. Clonal expansion was defined as at least a 2-fold frequency increase after treatment relative to C1D1, with a pseudocount of 0.5 for undetected baseline clones. Clones with 0 or 1 copy at C1D1 were classified as singleton clones, and clones with 2 or more copies were classified as non-singleton clones. Clones expanded in unsorted samples were labelled as CD4+, CD8+ or unknown by matching protein sequences in sorted samples from the same patient. Diversity changes from C1D1 to C4D1 were tested in paired samples using Wilcoxon tests. TCRdb provides this immuneACCESS table in a form limited to in-frame rearrangements. Some clones are lacking; in checked studies, under half of them reflect an unresolved V gene, and why the rest are absent is not known. That table supplies the V and J calls and clone size; D and trimming were determined from the DNA. For this sample there are roughly 64,000 clones; about 90% appear just once. The ten largest clones add up to approximately 10% of the sample.

The TCR comes from a human donor with classical Hodgkin lymphoma. This material consisted of peripheral blood mononuclear cells (PBMCs), taken before the fourth cycle of nivolumab. The rearranged chain carries TRBV7-6 and TRBJ1-4; TRBD1 agrees with 7 junctional bases. The base sequence is TGTGCCAGCAGCTCAGGCAGGGGGATTAATGAAAAACTGTTTTTT. Its protein product is CASSSGRGINEKLFF. With the rest looked up from the reference TRBV7-6 and TRBJ1-4 genes rather than sequenced, the full variable domain is GAGVSQSPRYKVTKRGQDVALRCDPISGHVSLYWYRQALGQGPEFLTYFNYEAQQDKSGLPNDRFSAERPEGSISTLTIQRTEQRDSAMYRCASSSGRGINEKLFFGSGTQLSVL.